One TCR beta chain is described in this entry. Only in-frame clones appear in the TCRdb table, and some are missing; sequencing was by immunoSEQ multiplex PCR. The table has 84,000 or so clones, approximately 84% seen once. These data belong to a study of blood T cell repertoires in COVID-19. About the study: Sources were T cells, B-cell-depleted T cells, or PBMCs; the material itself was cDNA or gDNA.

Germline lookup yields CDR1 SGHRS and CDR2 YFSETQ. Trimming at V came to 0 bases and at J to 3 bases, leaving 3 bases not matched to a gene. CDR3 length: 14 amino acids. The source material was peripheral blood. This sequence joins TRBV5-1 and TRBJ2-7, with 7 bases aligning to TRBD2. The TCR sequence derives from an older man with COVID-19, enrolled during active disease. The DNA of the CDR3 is TGCGCCAGCAGCTTGGGTGCGGGGGTCTACGAGCAGTACTTC. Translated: CASSLGAGVYEQYF. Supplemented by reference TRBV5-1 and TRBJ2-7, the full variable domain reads KAGVTQTPRYLIKTRGQQVTLSCSPISGHRSVSWYQQTPGQGLQFLFEYFSETQRNKGNFPGRFSGRQFSNSRSEMNVSTLELGDSALYLCASSLGAGVYEQYFGPGTRLTVT.